Listed below are T cell receptor beta chains from one sample, sequenced in a study of cytomegalovirus exposure and HLA in healthy donors. Repertoires were generated with immunoSEQ multiplex PCR, while TCRdb's copy carries only in-frame clones and drops some. The sample lists approximately 150,000 clones; around 80% were seen once. Sequences were obtained from PBMCs. All receptors derive from a man aged 40-50 years in good health and CMV-seronegative. CDR3s include the opening cysteine and the closing phenylalanine or tryptophan. A D gene is named only where the DNA matches it firmly. Rows give clone size only sometimes, using once, few, many, or a class for an expanded clone.

cdr3_aa cdr3_nt j_call v_call clone_size d_call
CASMGSGGFNEQFF TGTGCCAGCATGGGTAGCGGGGGGTTCAATGAGCAGTTCTTC TRBJ2-1 TRBV2 . TRBD2
CASSLALFKTGSGANVLTF TGTGCCAGCAGCTTAGCCCTCTTTAAGACAGGCTCTGGGGCCAACGTCCTGACTTTC TRBJ2-6 TRBV11-2 . .
CASSQVPGQGAGGYTF TGCGCCAGCAGCCAAGTCCCGGGACAGGGGGCTGGTGGCTACACCTTC TRBJ1-2 TRBV4-1 . TRBD1
CASFGLAGVGELFF TGTGCCAGCTTCGGACTAGCGGGAGTCGGGGAGCTGTTTTTT TRBJ2-2 TRBV28 . TRBD2
CASSPGGQGMYEQFF TGTGCCAGCAGCCCAGGGGGACAGGGGATGTATGAGCAGTTCTTC TRBJ2-1 TRBV7-9 . TRBD1
CASGQGSFSNQPQHF TGTGCCAGTGGACAGGGAAGCTTTAGCAATCAGCCCCAGCATTTT TRBJ1-5 TRBV27 . TRBD1
CATSRGGQVDEQYF TGTGCCACCAGCAGAGGAGGACAGGTCGACGAGCAGTACTTC TRBJ2-7 TRBV15 few TRBD1
CAISESTSGRSTGELFF TGTGCCATCAGTGAGTCTACTAGCGGGAGAAGCACCGGGGAGCTGTTTTTT TRBJ2-2 TRBV10-3 once TRBD2
CASSDSEEGGHEQFF TGTGCCAGCAGTGACTCCGAGGAGGGTGGCCATGAGCAGTTCTTC TRBJ2-1 TRBV6-4 . .
CSSSFLTGPTYEQYF TGTTCCAGCAGCTTTTTGACAGGGCCTACCTACGAGCAGTACTTC TRBJ2-7 TRBV7-9 . TRBD1
CASSQDVGQGVNEQFF TGTGCCAGCAGCCAAGATGTGGGACAGGGGGTCAATGAGCAGTTCTTC TRBJ2-1 TRBV14 . TRBD1
CASSISSAFTDTQYF TGTGCCAGTAGTATTTCTAGCGCGTTCACAGATACGCAGTATTTT TRBJ2-3 TRBV19 . .
CASSQDRDPSDQYF TGCGCCAGCAGCCAAGACAGGGACCCTAGCGATCAGTACTTC TRBJ2-5 TRBV4-1 . .
CASSLQDIKETQYF TGTGCCAGCAGTTTACAAGACATTAAAGAGACCCAGTACTTC TRBJ2-5 TRBV28 few .
CASSGSGELNTLEQYF TGTGCCAGCAGTGGGTCGGGGGAACTCAACACTTTGGAGCAGTACTTC TRBJ2-7 TRBV2 . .
CASSRDSYEQYF TGTGCCAGCAGCCGGGACTCCTACGAGCAGTACTTC TRBJ2-7 TRBV28 . .
CASSLIPTSGSLYNEQFF TGTGCCAGCAGTTTAATCCCCACTAGCGGGAGTCTATACAATGAGCAGTTCTTC TRBJ2-1 TRBV27 . TRBD2
CASSILSSYEQYF TGTGCCAGCAGCATCTTGAGCTCCTACGAGCAGTACTTC TRBJ2-7 TRBV5-4 . .
CASSIPDRRNTEAFF TGTGCCAGTAGTATTCCAGACAGGAGGAACACTGAAGCTTTCTTT TRBJ1-1 TRBV19 . .
CASSEYEGGFFEQYF TGCGCCAGCAGTGAATATGAGGGAGGGTTTTTCGAGCAGTACTTC TRBJ2-7 TRBV10-2 . TRBD2
CASSIVGASGGLTDTQYF TGTGCCAGTAGTATAGTTGGTGCTAGCGGGGGGCTCACAGATACGCAGTATTTT TRBJ2-3 TRBV19 . TRBD2
CASSLSGRGTEAFF TGTGCCAGCAGCTTATCTGGGAGAGGAACTGAAGCTTTCTTT TRBJ1-1 TRBV11-3 . .
CASSQGRSGRANTGELFF TGCGCCAGCAGCCAAGGGAGAAGCGGGAGGGCGAACACCGGGGAGCTGTTTTTT TRBJ2-2 TRBV4-1 . TRBD2
CASSQADQGYEQYF TGCGCCAGCAGCCAAGCTGATCAGGGATACGAGCAGTACTTC TRBJ2-7 TRBV4-1 . .
CASSLGTSAGDTQYF TGTGCCAGCAGCTTAGGGACTAGCGCAGGAGATACGCAGTATTTT TRBJ2-3 TRBV7-9 few TRBD2
CATSRERGSDGGARETQYF TGTGCCACCAGCAGAGAAAGGGGGTCAGACGGGGGGGCCCGAGAGACCCAGTACTTC TRBJ2-5 TRBV15 once TRBD2
CASSQLFRGTDTQYF TGCGCCAGCAGCCAACTTTTCAGGGGCACAGATACGCAGTATTTT TRBJ2-3 TRBV4-3 . .
CASANSGRDNEQFF TGTGCCAGCGCTAATAGCGGGAGAGACAATGAGCAGTTCTTC TRBJ2-1 TRBV19 once TRBD2
CASSLTSGPAYEQYF TGTGCCAGCAGTTTGACTAGCGGGCCCGCCTACGAGCAGTACTTC TRBJ2-7 TRBV27 . TRBD2
CASSTGGTYEQYF TGTGCCAGCAGTACAGGGGGCACCTACGAGCAGTACTTC TRBJ2-7 TRBV28 . TRBD1
CASSFTGGTEKLFF TGTGCCAGCAGCTTCACAGGGGGCACTGAAAAACTGTTTTTT TRBJ1-4 TRBV7-9 . TRBD1
CASSSAGGNYGYTF TGTGCCAGCAGTTCCGCCGGCGGGAACTATGGCTACACCTTC TRBJ1-2 TRBV6-6 . .
CASSLSGQETQYF TGCGCCAGCAGCTTGTCAGGGCAAGAGACCCAGTACTTC TRBJ2-5 TRBV5-1 . .
CASSNRDARETQYF TGTGCCAGCAGTAACAGGGACGCCAGAGAGACCCAGTACTTC TRBJ2-5 TRBV27 once .
CAYGTGTDEQYF TGTGCCTACGGGACAGGGACGGACGAGCAGTACTTC TRBJ2-7 TRBV30 . TRBD1
CASSRQGNTEAFF TGTGCCAGCAGTCGACAGGGGAACACTGAAGCTTTCTTT TRBJ1-1 TRBV6-6 once TRBD1
CASSLVGRGGPQNIQYF TGTGCCAGCAGCTTAGTTGGGCGGGGGGGCCCCCAAAACATTCAGTACTTC TRBJ2-4 TRBV7-9 few TRBD2
CARSLLGIGEDTEAFF TGTGCCAGAAGCTTGTTGGGCATCGGGGAGGACACTGAAGCTTTCTTT TRBJ1-1 TRBV5-3 . .
CASSLGRQGLTGYTF TGCGCCAGCAGCCTAGGGAGACAGGGATTGACTGGCTACACCTTC TRBJ1-2 TRBV4-1 . TRBD1
CASSLGTGTGDHEQYF TGCGCCAGCAGCTTGGGAACCGGGACAGGGGATCACGAGCAGTACTTC TRBJ2-7 TRBV5-1 . TRBD1
CASSSMTGPPYEQYF TGTGCCAGCAGCTCCATGACAGGGCCGCCGTACGAGCAGTACTTC TRBJ2-7 TRBV13 . TRBD1
CASSLGAFEQYF TGCGCCAGCAGCTTGGGTGCGTTTGAGCAGTACTTC TRBJ2-7 TRBV5-1 . .
CASSRYQNSPLHF TGTGCCAGCAGTCGATACCAGAATTCACCCCTCCACTTT TRBJ1-6 TRBV27 once .
CASSPPLRQNTEAFF TGTGCCAGCTCACCACCTCTCAGACAGAACACTGAAGCTTTCTTT TRBJ1-1 TRBV18 once .
CASSLTELAGVYEQYF TGTGCCAGCAGCTTAACCGAGCTAGCGGGAGTCTACGAGCAGTACTTC TRBJ2-7 TRBV7-9 . TRBD2
CASSGTGWNEQFF TGTGCCAGTAGCGGGACAGGGTGGAATGAGCAGTTCTTC TRBJ2-1 TRBV19 . TRBD1
CASKTTGPYNEQFF TGTGCCAGTAAGACGACAGGCCCCTACAATGAGCAGTTCTTC TRBJ2-1 TRBV19 . .
CASSLPRQGGSNQPQHF TGTGCCAGCAGTTTGCCCCGACAGGGAGGTAGCAATCAGCCCCAGCATTTT TRBJ1-5 TRBV28 . TRBD1
CASSPVAGGQETQYF TGTGCCAGCAGCCCAGTAGCGGGGGGCCAAGAGACCCAGTACTTC TRBJ2-5 TRBV7-2 . TRBD2
CASSVGQGSGELFF TGTGCCAGTAGTGTCGGACAGGGATCCGGGGAGCTGTTTTTT TRBJ2-2 TRBV19 . TRBD1
CASSIDREDYGYTF TGTGCCAGTAGTATTGACAGGGAGGACTATGGCTACACCTTC TRBJ1-2 TRBV19 . TRBD1
CASSQDRFSNQPQHF TGTGCCAGTAGTCAAGACAGGTTTAGCAATCAGCCCCAGCATTTT TRBJ1-5 TRBV19 . .
CASSSGDRSYGYTF TGTGCCAGCAGCTCGGGGGACAGATCCTATGGCTACACCTTC TRBJ1-2 TRBV28 . TRBD1